This TCR beta chain was documented in a study of T cells in localized non-small cell lung cancer. The CDR3 runs 15 residues. V lost 0 bases and J 0 bases, leaving 6 bases between the germline ends. Germline CDR1 is LGHNA and CDR2 is YNFKEQ. Here immunoSEQ multiplex PCR was the method, and the copy in TCRdb shows in-frame clones only, minus some. In the table there are tens of thousands of clones, 81% of which are singletons. The chain joins TRBV4-2 to TRBJ1-3; no definite D call. The sequencing used peripheral blood mononuclear cells, collected before any cancer treatment. This clonotype was obtained from a man aged 35 to 70 with stage III lung adenocarcinoma. CDR3 protein: CASSQDLASGNTIYF. In nucleotides, the CDR3 is TGTGCCAGCAGCCAAGATTTGGCCTCTGGAAACACCATATATTTT.